The entry below describes one TCR beta chain. The data belong to a study of blood T cell repertoires in COVID-19. Study at large: Italy, Spain and the United States were the sources of the convalescent and acute COVID-19 samples. The cDNA or gDNA used as material had been derived from T cells, B-cell-depleted T cells, or PBMCs.

Germline V lookup: CDR1 KGHSH, CDR2 LQKENI. The CDR3 covers 17 residues. The J segment lost 5 bases and the V segment lost 3 bases, leaving 7 bases of the junction unmatched. The protocol was immunoSEQ multiplex PCR, while the TCRdb copy is restricted to in-frame clones and leaves out a portion. This repertoire shows about 70,000 clones, roughly 89% found once; its top ten account for more than 7%. The chain combines TRBV18 with TRBJ2-2, with 12 bases identical to TRBD1. This receptor was taken from a human donor in a cohort sampled during active COVID-19. The specimen sequenced was peripheral blood. DNA for the CDR3: TGTGCCAGCTCACCTACGGGGACAGGGGGCGCAACCGGGGAGCTGTTTTTT. The encoded protein is CASSPTGTGGATGELFF.